This TCR beta chain was sequenced during a study of T cells after yellow fever vaccination. Study background: SMART-Seq v4 Ultra Low Input prepared the low-cell-number fractions. Study-level findings and limits: Secondary responses were weaker yet peaked faster, day 5 versus 15.

Trimming left V 2 bases short and J 6 bases short, with 10 bases between. The length of the CDR3 is 14 residues. The germline CDR1 and CDR2 sequences are SGHTA and FQGNSA. With respect to this clonotype: Its target is not known. A much larger clone lies one base from this, so it may be a read error.

TCRdb reprocessed the 5' RACE reads with MiXCR, giving one entry per CDR3 protein. The sample contains approximately 330,000 distinct CDR3 sequences, around 13% of which appear only once. The genes are TRBV7-2 and TRBJ2-2; tentatively, D is TRBD1 (6 bases). The specimen was CD4+ T cells sorted from PBMCs, collected 15 days after the yellow fever booster vaccination. This sequence originates from a man aged 18 to 35 who received the YFV17D yellow fever vaccine. In nucleotides, the CDR3 is TGTGCCAGCAGCTTACAGGGGTACCCCGGGGAGCTGTTTTTT. This translates into CASSLQGYPGELFF. Filled out from reference TRBV7-2 and TRBJ2-2, the complete variable domain reads GAGVSQSPSNKVTEKGKDVELRCDPISGHTALYWYRQSLGQGLEFLIYFQGNSAPDKSGLPSDRFSAERTGGSVSTLTIQRTQQEDSAVYLCASSLQGYPGELFFGEGSRLTVL.